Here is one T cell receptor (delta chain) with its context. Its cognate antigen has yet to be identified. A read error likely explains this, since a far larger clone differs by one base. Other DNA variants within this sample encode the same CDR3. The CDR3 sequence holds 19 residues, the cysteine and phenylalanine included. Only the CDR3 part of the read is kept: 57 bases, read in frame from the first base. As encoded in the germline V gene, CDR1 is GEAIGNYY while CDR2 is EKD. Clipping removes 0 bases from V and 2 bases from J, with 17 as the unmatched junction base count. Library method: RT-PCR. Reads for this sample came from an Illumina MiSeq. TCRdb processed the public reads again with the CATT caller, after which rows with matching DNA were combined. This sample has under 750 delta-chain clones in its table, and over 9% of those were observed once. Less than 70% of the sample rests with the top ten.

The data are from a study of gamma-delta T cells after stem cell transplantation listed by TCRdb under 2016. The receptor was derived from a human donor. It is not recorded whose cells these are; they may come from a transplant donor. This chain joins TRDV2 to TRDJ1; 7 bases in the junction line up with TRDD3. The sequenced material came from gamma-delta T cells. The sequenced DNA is TGTGCCTGTGACACCGGCTATGATCCTGCGGGGATAAAGACCGATAAACTCATCTTT. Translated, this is CACDTGYDPAGIKTDKLIF.